This T cell receptor beta chain was sequenced during a study of cytomegalovirus exposure and HLA in healthy donors. Whole-study results and caveats: Several of the most significant clusters appeared, in a later analysis, to be linked to common viral pathogens. Sequencing probably produced one cluster of sequence variants that were highly shared.

The PCR was carried out with 60 Vbeta primers and 13 Jbeta primers. Generated by immunoSEQ multiplex PCR, the TCRdb table keeps only in-frame clones and is missing some. The sample has roughly 78,000 clones, around 64% seen once. Germline CDR1 and CDR2: WSHSY and SAAADI. After removal of 6 bases from V and 7 bases from J, the junction contained 3 bases not matched to a gene. The CDR3 is 12 residues long. This clone was observed a handful of times. Its antigen remains unknown. The J gene is TRBJ2-1, the V gene TRBV10-2, with 7 bases identical to TRBD1. This clonotype was obtained from a man in his forties in good health and CMV-seropositive. The sequencing input was PBMCs. CDR3 DNA sequence: TGCGCCAGCAGGGAGACAGGGAATGAGCAGTTCTTC. Protein: CASRETGNEQFF.